This record looks at one T cell receptor (beta chain) sequence and its context. The antigen remains undetermined. This record belongs to a study of PD-1 blockade in classical Hodgkin lymphoma. Across the whole study: A 3 mg/kg intravenous dose of nivolumab was received by patients every 2 weeks. General study findings and limits: Reported baseline diversity: healthy donors highest, relapsed/refractory patients lowest.

TCRdb's table, derived via immunoSEQ multiplex PCR, lists solely in-frame clones and lacks some. The repertoire consists of some 62,000 clones, with about 87% occurring once and the leading ten covering approximately 12%. Exposure to brentuximab vedotin varied, and each patient had relapsed following autologous stem cell transplantation. Trimming pared 0 bases from V and 2 bases from J, leaving 8 bases between. The germline V gene has CDR1 MNHNY and CDR2 SVGAGI (reference sequence). The CDR3 sequence is 14 residues long. Specimen: peripheral blood mononuclear cells (PBMCs), collected at baseline. This TCR was sampled from a human donor with classical Hodgkin lymphoma. This chain links TRBV6-6 with TRBJ2-7; D is undetermined. CDR3 protein: CASSYSPSPYEQYF. The CDR3, as DNA: TGTGCCAGCAGTTACTCGCCGTCACCCTACGAGCAGTACTTC.